These 9 T cell receptor beta chains were sequenced from one sample in a study of shared clonotypes between healthy human individuals. Here immunoSEQ multiplex PCR was the method, and the copy in TCRdb shows in-frame clones only, minus some. Of some 1,400,000 clones listed, more than 95% are singletons. Sequenced: naive CD4+ T cells sorted from blood. Subset noted: CD45RA+ positively selected. The source is a man aged 30 to 45 in good health.

The chain employs TRBV5-1 and TRBJ1-1, with a possible D match to TRBD1 (6 bases). Deletions cut 4 bases from V and 3 bases from J, with 16 bases between. From germline, CDR1 is SGHRS and CDR2 YFSETQ. The CDR3 runs 15 residues. The CDR3: CASSLGTLTDTEAFF. The DNA for the CDR3 is TGCGCCAGCAGCCTGGGGACACTCACGGACACTGAAGCTTTCTTT.

The genes are TRBV6-5 and TRBJ2-6; D is ambiguous. The V gene's germline CDR1 is MNHEY and CDR2 SVGAGI. V was clipped by 5 bases and J by 2 bases, with 4 bases between them. The CDR3 totals 13 residues. The CDR3 DNA follows: TGTGCCAGCAGTACTACTGGGGCCAACGTCCTGACTTTC. As protein: CASSTTGANVLTF.

V is TRBV5-4 and J is TRBJ2-2, with TRBD2 matching 9 bases. The CDR3 is 18 residues long. Germline CDR1 SGHNT, CDR2 YYREEE (reference sequence). Trimming at V came to 0 bases and at J to 6 bases, leaving 12 bases not matched to a gene. The CDR3 protein is CASSLAGGAGGPPGELFF. Here the CDR3 DNA reads TGTGCCAGCAGCTTGGCAGGGGGTGCGGGAGGGCCCCCCGGGGAGCTGTTTTTT.

A note on this clone: Other DNA sequences from this sample encode an identical CDR3 as well. The rearrangement joins TRBV27 to TRBJ1-1; D call uncertain. The V end lost 4 bases, the J end lost 2 bases, and 11 bases lay between the germline ends. The germline CDR1 and CDR2 sequences are MNHEY and SMNVEV (reference sequence). This CDR3 is 14 amino acids long. CDR3 residues: CASSWAGGNTEAFF. DNA of the CDR3: TGTGCCAGCAGTTGGGCCGGAGGTAACACTGAAGCTTTCTTT.

The chain is built from TRBV11-3 and TRBJ2-1; TRBD2 matches 9 bases. With V trimmed by 5 bases and J by 9 bases, 5 bases remained unmatched. This CDR3 is built from 13 residues. Germline CDR1 and CDR2: SGHNT and YENEEA. The CDR3 sequence is CASSPGTSTEQFF. CDR3 bases: TGTGCCAGCAGCCCCGGGACTAGCACTGAGCAGTTCTTC.

This chain uses TRBV4-3 with TRBJ2-5; D gene uncertain. The CDR3 is made up of 16 amino acids. Germline V CDR1 and CDR2: LGHNA, YSLEER. V gave up 2 bases and J gave up 9 bases, with 22 bases separating them. The CDR3 DNA sequence: TGCGCCAGCAGCCAACAATCCACGTGGAGTGATGTAGCCCAGTACTTC. Protein: CASSQQSTWSDVAQYF.

The CDR3 region is CSVLLQGSSSTDTQYF. The DNA for the CDR3 is TGCAGCGTTCTCCTACAGGGGAGTTCTAGCACAGATACGCAGTATTTT. The chain employs TRBV29-1 and TRBJ2-3, with 7 bases aligning to TRBD1. Germline trimming cut 5 bases from V and 0 bases from J; bases unmatched to any gene: 11. Per the germline V gene, CDR1 is SQVTM and CDR2 is ANQGSEA. CDR3 length equals 16 residues.

The V call is TRBV10-3, the J call TRBJ1-2; 7 bases match TRBD1. The germline gives CDR1 ENHRY, CDR2 SYGVKD. V shed 8 bases, J shed 3 bases, and the junction held 3 bases outside the gene matches. The CDR3 has 12 residues. CDR3 DNA: TGTGCCATCTCCGGGACAGACTATGGCTACACCTTC. Amino acids: CAISGTDYGYTF.

V is TRBV5-1 and J is TRBJ2-1; TRBD2 is a possible D gene (5 bases). From germline, CDR1 is SGHRS and CDR2 YFSETQ. Between the trimmed V and J ends, which lost 0 bases and 10 bases, there was a span of 11 bases. The CDR3 totals 13 residues. The CDR3 spells CASSLGSRREQFF. In nucleotides, the CDR3 is TGCGCCAGCAGCTTGGGATCAAGGAGGGAGCAGTTCTTC.